This T cell receptor beta chain was recorded in a study of blood T cell repertoires in COVID-19. This clone was observed a few times. Recruitment covered over 20 US areas and drew participants whose ages spanned about 18 to 100 years. The V end lost 0 bases, the J end lost 8 bases, and 16 bases lay between the germline ends. This CDR3 is 14 amino acids long. The germline gives CDR1 GTSNPN, CDR2 SVGIG (reference sequence). Original processing methods: Amplification with reference gene primers provided the estimates of nucleated cell counts. TCRdb's copy holds only in-frame clones and misses some; the assay was immunoSEQ multiplex PCR. V and J calls and clone size are those listed in that table; D and trimming were worked out from the DNA. This sample yields about 250,000 clones, of which 85% are seen a single time; about 9.3% belongs to the top ten.

This clonotype was sampled from a woman aged 50 to 60 with acute COVID-19. The J gene is TRBJ1-2, the V gene TRBV30; D ambiguous. The sequenced material came from PBMCs or T cells enriched from blood (not recorded which). CDR3 sequence: CAWSVLEAGEGYTF. The CDR3 DNA is TGTGCCTGGAGTGTCCTTGAGGCCGGGGAAGGCTACACCTTC.